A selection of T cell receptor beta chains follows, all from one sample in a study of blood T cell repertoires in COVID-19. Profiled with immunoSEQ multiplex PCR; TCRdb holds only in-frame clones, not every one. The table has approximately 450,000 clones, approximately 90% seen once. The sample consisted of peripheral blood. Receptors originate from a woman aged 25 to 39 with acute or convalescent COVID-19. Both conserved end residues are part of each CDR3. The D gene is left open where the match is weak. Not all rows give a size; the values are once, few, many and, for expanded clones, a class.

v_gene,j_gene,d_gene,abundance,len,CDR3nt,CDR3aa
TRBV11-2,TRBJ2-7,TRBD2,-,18,TGTGCCAGCAGCCGCAACAGCGGGGGAGAAAAAACCTACTACGAGCAGTACTTC,CASSRNSGGEKTYYEQYF
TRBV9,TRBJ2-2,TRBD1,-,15,TGTGCCAGCAGCCCGCCCAAGGGGGCAACCGGGGAGCTGTTTTTT,CASSPPKGATGELFF
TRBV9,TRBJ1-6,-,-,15,TGTGCCAGCAGCGGGGAGACAGGACCGAATTCACCCCTCCACTTT,CASSGETGPNSPLHF
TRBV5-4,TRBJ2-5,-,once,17,TGTGCCAGCAGCTTGATTTACCGACAAAGGTACCAAGAGACCCAGTACTTC,CASSLIYRQRYQETQYF
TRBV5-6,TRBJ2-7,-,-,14,TGTGCCAGCAGCTTGTTTACGCTAGCCGAGTGGGTCGACTTC,CASSLFTLAEWVDF
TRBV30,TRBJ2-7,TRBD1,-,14,TGTGCCTGGAAAAAAGACAGGGTATCCTACGAGCAGTACTTC,CAWKKDRVSYEQYF
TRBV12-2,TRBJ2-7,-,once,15,TGTGCAAGTCGCTTAGTAGCGGGGGGCTACTACGAGCAGTACTTC,CASRLVAGGYYEQYF
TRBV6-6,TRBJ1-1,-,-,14,TGTGCCAGCAACAAGGGCAGGGGGAACACTGAAGCTTTCTTT,CASNKGRGNTEAFF
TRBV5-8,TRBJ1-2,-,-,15,TGTGCCAGCAGCCAAGGCTCCCGCAGGGGAGATGGCTACACCTTC,CASSQGSRRGDGYTF
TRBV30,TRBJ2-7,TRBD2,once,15,TGTGCCTGGACCAAAGGGGGGACTAGCACCCGCGAGCAGTACTTC,CAWTKGGTSTREQYF
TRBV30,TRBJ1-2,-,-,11,TGTGCCTGGAGTGACAGGGAGGGCTACACCTTC,CAWSDREGYTF
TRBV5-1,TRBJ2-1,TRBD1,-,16,TGCGCCAGCAGCTTAACCGGGACAGGGCCTTACAATGAGCAGTTCTTC,CASSLTGTGPYNEQFF
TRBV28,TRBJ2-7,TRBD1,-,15,TGTGCCAGCAGATCCGAGACAGGGTCGTCCTACGAGCAGTACTTC,CASRSETGSSYEQYF
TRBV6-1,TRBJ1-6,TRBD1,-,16,TGTGCCAGCAGTGTTAGTAGGACAGGCGTTAATTCACCCCTCCACTTT,CASSVSRTGVNSPLHF
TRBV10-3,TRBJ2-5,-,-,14,TGTGCCATCAGTGAGCCGAGAAAGGGGGAGACCCAGTACTTC,CAISEPRKGETQYF
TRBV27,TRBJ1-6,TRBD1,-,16,TGTGCCAGCAGTTTTATCTTTGGGACAGGGTTTTCCCCCCTCCACTTT,CASSFIFGTGFSPLHF
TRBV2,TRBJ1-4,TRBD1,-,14,TGTGCCAGCAAGGCGGGGACAGGAAATGAAAAACTGTTTTTT,CASKAGTGNEKLFF
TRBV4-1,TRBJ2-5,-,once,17,TGCGCCAGCAGCCAAGATTTGATGCAGGCCTACCAAGAGACCCAGTACTTC,CASSQDLMQAYQETQYF
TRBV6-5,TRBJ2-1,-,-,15,TGTGCCAGCAACCGGGACTTTCATTCCTACAATGAGCAGTTCTTC,CASNRDFHSYNEQFF
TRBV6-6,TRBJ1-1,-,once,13,TGTGCCAGCAGTTATACACAGGGACCCCAAGCTTTCTTT,CASSYTQGPQAFF
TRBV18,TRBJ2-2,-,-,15,TGTGCCAGCTCACCACGGTGGGTAGAGGCCGGGGAGCTGTTTTTT,CASSPRWVEAGELFF
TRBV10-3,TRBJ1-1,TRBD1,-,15,TGTGCCATCAGTGGGACAGGGGTTGGGGACACTGAAGCTTTCTTT,CAISGTGVGDTEAFF
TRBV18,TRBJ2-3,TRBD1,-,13,TGTGCCAGCTCACCTCAGGGGGTGGATACGCAGTATTTT,CASSPQGVDTQYF
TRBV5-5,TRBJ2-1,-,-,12,TGTGCCAGCAGCTTCACCGGAGGTGAGCAGTTCTTC,CASSFTGGEQFF
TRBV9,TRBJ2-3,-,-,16,TGTGCCAGCAGCGCTGAGACAGGGCGGGGAACAGATACGCAGTATTTT,CASSAETGRGTDTQYF
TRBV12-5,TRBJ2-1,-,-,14,TGTGCTAGTAAACCAGCAGGCTCCTACAATGAGCAGTTCTTC,CASKPAGSYNEQFF
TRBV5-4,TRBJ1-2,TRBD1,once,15,TGTGCCAGCAGCCCCCCAGGGACAGCTAACTATGGCTACACCTTC,CASSPPGTANYGYTF
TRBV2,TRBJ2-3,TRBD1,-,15,TGTGCCAGCAGTAGGGACAGTGAGGTGTCAGATACGCAGTATTTT,CASSRDSEVSDTQYF
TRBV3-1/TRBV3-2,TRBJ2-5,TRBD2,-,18,TGTGCCAGCAGCCAGCTGGGACTAGCGGGGGCCCAGAGGGGGGCCCAGTACTTC,CASSQLGLAGAQRGAQYF